This TCR beta chain derives from a study of control samples from healthy donors and cancer patients. This CDR3 is built from 14 residues. Germline V gives CDR1 MNHEY, CDR2 SMNVEV (reference sequence). Deletions cut 10 bases from V and 0 bases from J, with 15 bases between. The table came from immunoSEQ multiplex PCR; TCRdb's copy has only in-frame clones and leaves some out. The data contain approximately 100,000 clones, just over 90% of them seen just once; the ten biggest clones take up over 3%. The origin of this receptor is a woman aged 18-29 years in good health. The sequencing sample was made of blood. V is TRBV27 and J is TRBJ1-1, with D perhaps TRBD1 (5 bases). For the CDR3, the DNA is TGTGCCACCAAAGTGGGGGTCATGAACACTGAAGCTTTCTTT. Translated, it gives CATKVGVMNTEAFF.